Listed below are T cell receptor beta chains from one sample, sequenced in a study of blood T cell repertoires in COVID-19. Sequencing used immunoSEQ multiplex PCR; TCRdb keeps in-frame clones, though not all of them. Found here are about 260,000 clones, around 87% of them singletons; the top ten hold roughly 1.6%. The source material was peripheral blood. These receptors all stem from a woman aged 40 to 50 who had recovered from COVID-19. Each CDR3 is given with its conserved first and last residue. D genes are given only for firm matches.

TRBJ2-7	TRBV6-2/TRBV6-3	.	TGTGCCAGCAGTGGGGGCCCGGGGCTCTCCTACGAGCAGTACTTC	CASSGGPGLSYEQYF
TRBJ1-2	TRBV27	TRBD1	TGTGCCAGCAGGAGACAGGGAGAGGGCTACACCTTC	CASRRQGEGYTF
TRBJ2-1	TRBV13	TRBD2	TGTGCCAGCAGCAATGGGCGGGGGACCTACAATGAGCAGTTCTTC	CASSNGRGTYNEQFF
TRBJ2-3	TRBV5-4	.	TGTGCCAGCAGCTATTACGGGGGTACGCAGTATTTT	CASSYYGGTQYF
TRBJ1-2	TRBV2	TRBD1	TGTGCCAGCCATCCGGGACAGGGGCCCTATGGCTACACCTTC	CASHPGQGPYGYTF
TRBJ2-7	TRBV5-1	.	TGCGCCAGCAGCATTGACAGTAGCGAGCAGTACTTC	CASSIDSSEQYF
TRBJ2-2	TRBV9	.	TGTGCCAGCAGGGCGACGGGGGGCGGCGCCGGGGAGCTGTTTTTT	CASRATGGGAGELFF
TRBJ2-7	TRBV20-1	.	TGCAGTGCTAGAGGTGAGATTGAGCAGTACTTC	CSARGEIEQYF
TRBJ1-1	TRBV19	.	TGTGCCAGTAGTATGGGGGGTAACACTGAAGCTTTCTTT	CASSMGGNTEAFF
TRBJ1-2	TRBV4-2	.	TGTGCCAGCAGCCAAGATTACGGCTATGGCTACACCTTC	CASSQDYGYGYTF